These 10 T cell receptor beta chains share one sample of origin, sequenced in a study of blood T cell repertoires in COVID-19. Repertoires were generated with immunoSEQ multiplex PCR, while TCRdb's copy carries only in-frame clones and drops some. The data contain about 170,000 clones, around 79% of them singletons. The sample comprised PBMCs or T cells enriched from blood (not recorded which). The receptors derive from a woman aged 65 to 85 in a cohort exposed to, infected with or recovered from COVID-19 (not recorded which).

Here the CDR3 DNA reads TGTGCCAGCAGCTTGGCGGGACTCACGGGTCCCTACGAGCAGTACTTC. Translated, it gives CASSLAGLTGPYEQYF. The genes are TRBV5-5 and TRBJ2-7, with D possibly being TRBD2 (6 bases). The germline CDR1 and CDR2 sequences are SGHKS and YYEKEE (reference sequence). The V gene lost 0 bases and the J gene lost 2 bases, with 15 bases spanning the gap. The CDR3 loop spans 16 amino acids. Combining the CDR3 with reference TRBV5-5 and TRBJ2-7 gives the whole variable domain DAGVTQSPTHLIKTRGQQVTLRCSPISGHKSVSWYQQVLGQGPQFIFQYYEKEERGRGNFPDRFSARQFPNYSSELNVNALLLGDSALYLCASSLAGLTGPYEQYFGPGTRLTVT.

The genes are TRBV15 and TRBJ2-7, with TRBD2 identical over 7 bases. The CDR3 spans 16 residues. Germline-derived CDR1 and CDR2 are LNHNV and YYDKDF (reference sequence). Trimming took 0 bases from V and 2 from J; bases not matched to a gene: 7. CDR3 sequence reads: CATSRDVGGGAYEQYF. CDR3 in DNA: TGTGCCACCAGCAGAGATGTGGGGGGAGGGGCCTACGAGCAGTACTTC.

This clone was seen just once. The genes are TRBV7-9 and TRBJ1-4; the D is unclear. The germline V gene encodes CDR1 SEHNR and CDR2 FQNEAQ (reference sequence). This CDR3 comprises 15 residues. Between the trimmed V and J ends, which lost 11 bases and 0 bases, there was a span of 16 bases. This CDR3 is CAATLGRATNEKLFF. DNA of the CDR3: TGTGCCGCCACCCTGGGGAGGGCAACTAATGAAAAACTGTTTTTT. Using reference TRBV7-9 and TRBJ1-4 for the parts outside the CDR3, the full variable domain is DTGVSQNPRHKITKRGQNVTFRCDPISEHNRLYWYRQTLGQGPEFLTYFQNEAQLEKSRLLSDRFSAERPKGSFSTLEIQRTEQGDSAMYLCAATLGRATNEKLFFGSGTQLSVL.

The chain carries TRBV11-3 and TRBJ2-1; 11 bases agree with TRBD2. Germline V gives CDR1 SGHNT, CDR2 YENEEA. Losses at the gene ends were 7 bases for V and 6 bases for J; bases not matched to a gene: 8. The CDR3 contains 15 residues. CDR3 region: CASTPAGTSGNEQFF. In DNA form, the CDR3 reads TGTGCCAGCACCCCAGCTGGGACTAGCGGCAATGAGCAGTTCTTC.

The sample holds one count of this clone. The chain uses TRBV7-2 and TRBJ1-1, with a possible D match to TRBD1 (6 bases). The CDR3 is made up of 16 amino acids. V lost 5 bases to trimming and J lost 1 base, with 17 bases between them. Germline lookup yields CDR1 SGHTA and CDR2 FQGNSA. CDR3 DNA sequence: TGTGCCAGCAGCCTGAGGCCGTCACAGGGGAACACTGAAGCTTTCTTT. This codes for CASSLRPSQGNTEAFF.

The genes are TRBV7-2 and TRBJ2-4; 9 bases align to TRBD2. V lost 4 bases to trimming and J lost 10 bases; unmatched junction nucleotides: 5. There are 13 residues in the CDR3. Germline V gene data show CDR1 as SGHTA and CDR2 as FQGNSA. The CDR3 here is CASSSSAGGIQYF. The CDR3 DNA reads TGTGCCAGCAGCTCATCAGCGGGAGGAATTCAGTACTTC.

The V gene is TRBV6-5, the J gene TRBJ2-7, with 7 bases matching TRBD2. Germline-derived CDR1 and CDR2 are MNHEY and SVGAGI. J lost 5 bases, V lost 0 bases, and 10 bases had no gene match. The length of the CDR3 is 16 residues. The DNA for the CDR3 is TGTGCCAGCAGTTACTCCGGTGGCGGGAGCTTAAACGAGCAGTACTTC. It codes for CASSYSGGGSLNEQYF.

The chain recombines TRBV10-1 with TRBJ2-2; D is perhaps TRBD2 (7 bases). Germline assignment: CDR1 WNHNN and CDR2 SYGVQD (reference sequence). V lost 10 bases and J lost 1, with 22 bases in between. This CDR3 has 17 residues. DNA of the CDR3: TGCGCCACGAGCCCGCGAGGGGGGGCGGTGAACACCGGGGAGCTGTTTTTT. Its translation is CATSPRGGAVNTGELFF.

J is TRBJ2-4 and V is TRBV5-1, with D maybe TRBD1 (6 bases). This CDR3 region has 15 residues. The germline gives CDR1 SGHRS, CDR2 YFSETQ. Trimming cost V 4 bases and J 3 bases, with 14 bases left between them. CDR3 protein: CASSLDGGGKNIQYF. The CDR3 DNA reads TGCGCCAGCAGCCTAGATGGGGGCGGCAAAAACATTCAGTACTTC.

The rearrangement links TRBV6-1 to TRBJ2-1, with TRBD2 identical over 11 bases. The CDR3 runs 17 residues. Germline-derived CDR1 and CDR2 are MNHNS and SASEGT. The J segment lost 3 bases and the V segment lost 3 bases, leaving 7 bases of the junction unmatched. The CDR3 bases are TGTGCCAGCAGTGACGGGACTAGCGGAGCCCACTACAATGAGCAGTTCTTC. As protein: CASSDGTSGAHYNEQFF.